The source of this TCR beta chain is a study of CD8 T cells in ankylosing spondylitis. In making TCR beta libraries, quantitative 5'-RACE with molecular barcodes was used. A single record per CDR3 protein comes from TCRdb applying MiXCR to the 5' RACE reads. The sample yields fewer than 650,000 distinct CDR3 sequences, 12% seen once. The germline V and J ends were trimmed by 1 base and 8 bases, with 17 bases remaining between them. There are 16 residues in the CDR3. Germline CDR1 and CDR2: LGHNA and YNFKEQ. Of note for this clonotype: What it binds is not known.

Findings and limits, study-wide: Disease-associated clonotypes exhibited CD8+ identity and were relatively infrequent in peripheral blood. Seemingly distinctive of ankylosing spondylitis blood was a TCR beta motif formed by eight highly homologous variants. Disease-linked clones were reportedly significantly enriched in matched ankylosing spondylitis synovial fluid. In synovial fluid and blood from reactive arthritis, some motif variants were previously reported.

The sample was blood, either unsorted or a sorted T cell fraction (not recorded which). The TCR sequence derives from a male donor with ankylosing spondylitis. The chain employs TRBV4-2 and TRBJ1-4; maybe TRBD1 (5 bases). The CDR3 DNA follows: TGTGCCAGCAGCCAAGCTGTGGGGCAGGGAGAGGAAAAACTGTTTTTT. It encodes CASSQAVGQGEEKLFF.